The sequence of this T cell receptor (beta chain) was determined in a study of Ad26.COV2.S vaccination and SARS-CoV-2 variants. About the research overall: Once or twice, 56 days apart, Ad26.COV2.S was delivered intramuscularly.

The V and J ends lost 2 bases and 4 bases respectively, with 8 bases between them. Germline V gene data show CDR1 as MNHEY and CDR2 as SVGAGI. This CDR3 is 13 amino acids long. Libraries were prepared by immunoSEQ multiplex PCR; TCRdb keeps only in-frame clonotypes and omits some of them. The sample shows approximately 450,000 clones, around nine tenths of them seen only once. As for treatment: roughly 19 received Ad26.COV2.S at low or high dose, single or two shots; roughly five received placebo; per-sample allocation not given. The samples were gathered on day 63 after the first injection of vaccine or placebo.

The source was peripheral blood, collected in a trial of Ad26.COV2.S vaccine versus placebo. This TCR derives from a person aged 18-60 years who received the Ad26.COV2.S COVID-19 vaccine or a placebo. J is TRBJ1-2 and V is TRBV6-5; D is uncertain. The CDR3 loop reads CASSYMQSYGYTF. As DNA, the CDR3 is TGTGCCAGCAGTTACATGCAGTCCTATGGCTACACCTTC.